The rows below give T cell receptor beta chains drawn from one sample of a study of spatial heterogeneity in lung cancer. Each CDR3 protein is one row after TCRdb ran MiXCR on the 5' RACE reads. Of 10,000 to 13,000 distinct CDR3 sequences listed, roughly 7.9% were seen once; the top ten hold 20% to 30%. Material: PBMCs, obtained at surgery. The receptor set was obtained from a male donor with early-stage non-small cell lung cancer. Each CDR3 is given with its conserved first and last residue. D genes are given only for firm matches. Clone size, where shown, is once, few, many, or a class for clones that have expanded.

>TRBJ2-1|NA|TRBV14|many
TGTGCCAGCAGCCAAGACAGTGGACTTTACAATGAGCAGTTCTTC
CASSQDSGLYNEQFF
>TRBJ1-4|NA|TRBV20-1|few
TGCAGTGCTAGTGAAGGGACCGGGGCTGAAAAACTGTTTTTT
CSASEGTGAEKLFF
>TRBJ2-3|NA|TRBV6-5|many
TGTGCCAGCAGTTACGGCAGATTCACAGATACGCAGTATTTT
CASSYGRFTDTQYF
>TRBJ2-4|TRBD1|TRBV6-6|many
TGTGCCAGCAGTTCGCCAGGGACAGGGGGTGCCAAAAACATTCAGTACTTC
CASSSPGTGGAKNIQYF
>TRBJ2-3|NA|TRBV5-4|medium-sized
TGTGCCAGCAGTCTTAGGTGGACAGATACGCAGTATTTT
CASSLRWTDTQYF
>TRBJ1-1|TRBD1|TRBV3-1|medium-sized
TGTGCCAGCAGCGCCCAGGGGGGTAGAACTGAAGCTTTCTTT
CASSAQGGRTEAFF
>TRBJ2-7|NA|TRBV2|many
TGTGCCAGCAGTGAACCGACCCCAGAGTGGGGCTACGAGCAGTACTTC
CASSEPTPEWGYEQYF
>TRBJ2-3|TRBD2|TRBV27|many
TGTGCCAGCAGTTTATCAGCGGGGGCAGGGACAGATACGCAGTATTTT
CASSLSAGAGTDTQYF
>TRBJ1-1|NA|TRBV6-1|NA
TGTGCCAGCAAGGAGATTGGGGAAGCTTTCTTT
CASKEIGEAFF
>TRBJ2-3|NA|TRBV21-1|NA
TGTGCCAGCACCGGAGGGGACAGGGGGAACACAGATACGCAGTATTTT
CASTGGDRGNTDTQYF
>TRBJ2-2|NA|TRBV4-3|many
TGCGCCAGCAGCCAAGATCCTTCGGGAAACACCGGGGAGCTGTTTTTT
CASSQDPSGNTGELFF
>TRBJ2-3|TRBD1|TRBV29-1|medium-sized
TGCAGCGTCGGCTGGGACAGGGACCGAACAGATACGCAGTATTTT
CSVGWDRDRTDTQYF
>TRBJ2-1|NA|TRBV6-2/TRBV6-3|many
TGTGCCAGCAGCCCTTTGAACTGGCGGCAGTTCTTC
CASSPLNWRQFF
>TRBJ2-1|TRBD2|TRBV11-2|few
TGTGCCAGCAGCTTAAGGTGGTTAGCGGGGGGGAATGAGCAGTTCTTC
CASSLRWLAGGNEQFF
>TRBJ2-3|NA|TRBV7-9|many
TGTGCCAGCAGCCCAACCTCGGGACCGAGCACAGATACGCAGTATTTT
CASSPTSGPSTDTQYF
>TRBJ1-4|TRBD1|TRBV7-8|medium-sized
TGTGCCAGCACCAAAGATCGACAGGGAAATGAAAAACTGTTTTTT
CASTKDRQGNEKLFF
>TRBJ2-2|TRBD1|TRBV7-9|many
TGTGCCAGCAGCCCGGGACAGGGACGCACCGGGGAGCTGTTTTTT
CASSPGQGRTGELFF
>TRBJ1-1|TRBD1|TRBV2|many
TGTGCCGGAAAACAGGGGATGAACACTGAAGCTTTCTTT
CAGKQGMNTEAFF
>TRBJ2-2|TRBD2|TRBV6-6|many
TGTGCCAGCATCTTTGACGGGGGGGCCGCCGGGGAGCTGTTTTTT
CASIFDGGAAGELFF
>TRBJ2-5|TRBD1|TRBV18|many
TGTGCCAGCTCACAACCGGGACAGGGCCCAGAGACCCAGTACTTC
CASSQPGQGPETQYF
>TRBJ2-5|NA|TRBV23-1|few
TGCGCCAGCAGTCACAGAGAGCAAGAGACCCAGTACTTC
CASSHREQETQYF
>TRBJ2-5|TRBD2|TRBV7-2|many
TGTGCCAGCAGTTTTAGGCGCGGGGGCCAAGAGACCCAGTACTTC
CASSFRRGGQETQYF
>TRBJ2-7|NA|TRBV7-2|many
TGTGCCAGCAGCCCCGGGTACCCGTACGAGCAGTACTTC
CASSPGYPYEQYF
>TRBJ2-3|TRBD1|TRBV29-1|medium-sized
TGCAGCGTGGGGGACAGGGTCTCTTTTACGCAGTATTTT
CSVGDRVSFTQYF
>TRBJ1-5|TRBD1|TRBV5-6|many
TGTGCCAGCAGCTTTTGGTGGACAGGGGGCTACAATCAGCCCCAGCATTTT
CASSFWWTGGYNQPQHF
>TRBJ2-7|TRBD1|TRBV10-3|many
TGTGCCATCAGTGAGGGACAGGGGGACGAGCAGTACTTC
CAISEGQGDEQYF
>TRBJ2-3|NA|TRBV7-8|many
TGTGCCAGCAGCTTGGGGGGACGCACAGATACGCAGTATTTT
CASSLGGRTDTQYF
>TRBJ2-6|TRBD1|TRBV5-1|many
TGCGCCAGCAGCTTGGAGGGACAGGGGATATCTGGGGCCAACGTCCTGACTTTC
CASSLEGQGISGANVLTF
>TRBJ1-4|TRBD1|TRBV10-3|many
TGTGCCATCAGTGAGTGGGACAGGGGATCGTCAGCTAATGAAAAACTGTTTTTT
CAISEWDRGSSANEKLFF
>TRBJ2-7|NA|TRBV28|many
TGTGCCAGCAGTTACTACGAGCAGTACTTC
CASSYYEQYF
>TRBJ2-7|NA|TRBV11-2|NA
TGTGCCAGCAGCCGTTCATGGGACGCCCCAGCCTACGAGCAGTACTTC
CASSRSWDAPAYEQYF
>TRBJ1-5|NA|TRBV20-1|many
TGCAGTGTTGGATCTAGGGGCAATCAGCCCCAGCATTTT
CSVGSRGNQPQHF
>TRBJ2-5|NA|TRBV6-2/TRBV6-3|NA
TGTGTCAGCAGGAACAGCGTGAGGAGGTGGCAAGAAACCCAGTACTTC
CVSRNSVRRWQETQYF
>TRBJ2-7|TRBD1|TRBV6-6|medium-sized
TGTGCCAGCACACGGCCGGGACAGGGCTACGAGCAGTACTTC
CASTRPGQGYEQYF
>TRBJ2-3|TRBD2|TRBV12-3/TRBV12-4|medium-sized
TGTGCCAGCACCCTAGGGACTACCTTCACAGATACGCAGTATTTT
CASTLGTTFTDTQYF
>TRBJ1-5|NA|TRBV27|many
TGTGCCAGCGGATTACAGGGTACCGCCAATCAGCCCCAGCATTTT
CASGLQGTANQPQHF
>TRBJ2-7|NA|TRBV28|NA
TGTGCCAGCAGTAAACCGGGACTCTTATACGAGCAGTACTTC
CASSKPGLLYEQYF
>TRBJ1-1|TRBD1|TRBV5-1|many
TGCGCCAGCAGCTTGGGACAGGGCGGGGGCACTGAAGCTTTCTTT
CASSLGQGGGTEAFF
>TRBJ2-7|TRBD2|TRBV19|many
TGTGCCAGTAGTATAGATCACGGGAGGAGAAACTACGAGCAGTACTTC
CASSIDHGRRNYEQYF
>TRBJ2-7|NA|TRBV12-3/TRBV12-4|medium-sized
TGTGCCAGCAGTTTCGGGACTCACAGGGTCCATTACGAGCAGTACTTC
CASSFGTHRVHYEQYF
>TRBJ1-5|TRBD1|TRBV12-3/TRBV12-4|many
TGTGCCAGCAGGAGGACAGGGGGCGAGGTTCAGCCCCAGCATTTT
CASRRTGGEVQPQHF
>TRBJ2-3|TRBD1|TRBV5-1|many
TGCGCCAGCAGCCGGGACAGCAACACAGATACGCAGTATTTT
CASSRDSNTDTQYF
>TRBJ2-1|NA|TRBV7-2|many
TGTGCCAGCAGCTTAGAAGGCTGGGCCGATGAGCAGTTCTTC
CASSLEGWADEQFF
>TRBJ2-7|NA|TRBV7-9|many
TGTGCCAGCAGCCCCTGGGGGCCGGGCGGCCTCGTAGGGCAGTACTTC
CASSPWGPGGLVGQYF
>TRBJ2-1|NA|TRBV5-4|medium-sized
TGTGCCAGCAGCTACAAAGTCCGGTTCTTAAGCTCCTACAATGAGCAGTTCTTC
CASSYKVRFLSSYNEQFF
>TRBJ2-5|NA|TRBV15|medium-sized
TGTGCCACCAGCGATCCGGAGACCCAGTACTTC
CATSDPETQYF
>TRBJ2-2|NA|TRBV7-2|many
TGTGCCAGCAGACCAGAGGGCGGGGAGCTGTTTTTT
CASRPEGGELFF
>TRBJ1-1|NA|TRBV15|many
TGTGCCACCAGCGGACAGATGAACACTGAAGCTTTCTTT
CATSGQMNTEAFF